The present T cell receptor (beta chain) was sequenced within a study of cytomegalovirus exposure and HLA in healthy donors. Study-level findings and limits: As was reported, the classifier diagnosed cytomegalovirus status with high specificity and sensitivity.

The length of the CDR3 is 17 residues. Trimming removed 5 bases from V and 0 bases from J; junction bases left unmatched: 6. Germline V CDR1 and CDR2: SEHNR, FQNEAQ (reference sequence). Remarks on this clone: Its matching antigen is unknown.

PCR employed 60 Vbeta and 13 Jbeta primers. Profiled with immunoSEQ multiplex PCR; TCRdb holds only in-frame clones, not every one. Of about 150,000 clones listed, over 60% were seen once; the top ten hold over 2%. The sequence came from a man aged 35 to 55 in good health and CMV-seronegative. Sequencing used PBMCs. The gene calls are TRBV7-9 and TRBJ1-6, with TRBD1 matching 8 bases. This CDR3 is CASSTDRESSYNSPLHF. DNA for the CDR3: TGTGCCAGCAGCACGGACAGGGAGAGCTCCTATAATTCACCCCTCCACTTT.